What follows are 30 T cell receptor beta chains derived from one specimen sequenced in a study of T cells expressing NK-cell markers. One entry per CDR3 protein, without DNA, is what TCRdb gives after re-calling the 5' RACE reads. The sample totals 200,000 to 300,000 distinct CDR3 sequences. Material for sequencing was blood T cells: a sorted CD56 or NKG2C T cell subset, CD4+ or CD8+ T cells, or bulk PBMC T cells (not recorded which). The receptor set was obtained from a man aged 18 to 29 in good health.

The V gene is TRBV18, the J gene TRBJ1-1; TCRdb's D call, TRBD1, is unchecked because there is no DNA. Germline lookup yields CDR1 KGHSH and CDR2 LQKENI. The CDR3 has 14 residues. CDR3 amino acids: CASSHSRGGTEAFF.

The chain links TRBV12-3 or TRBV12-4 to TRBJ1-3; TCRdb lists TRBD1, though no DNA is available to test this call. CDR3 length: 14 residues. This CDR3 is CASRSREAGNTIYF.

The chain uses TRBV12-3 or TRBV12-4 and TRBJ2-1; no DNA is available, so the TRBD1 call from TCRdb remains unchecked. This CDR3 has 13 amino acids. CDR3 residues: CASLGRIYNEQFF.

The gene calls are TRBV5-1 and TRBJ2-5; TCRdb reports TRBD1, a call that lacks DNA to check it against. The CDR3 is 19 amino acids. CDR1 and CDR2 (germline): SGHRS, YFSETQ. CDR3 region: CASSHLPGQGASIQETQYF. The full variable domain, with the rest looked up from reference TRBV5-1 and TRBJ2-5, is KAGVTQTPRYLIKTRGQQVTLSCSPISGHRSVSWYQQTPGQGLQFLFEYFSETQRNKGNFPGRFSGRQFSNSRSEMNVSTLELGDSALYLCASSHLPGQGASIQETQYFGPGTRLLVL.

V is TRBV5-1 and J is TRBJ2-2. The CDR3 spans 15 residues. Germline-derived CDR1 and CDR2 are SGHRS and YFSETQ. The CDR3 sequence: CASSMGGTQTGELFF.

The V and J genes are TRBV27 and TRBJ2-1; TCRdb lists TRBD1, though no DNA is available to test this call. Germline V gene sequence: CDR1 MNHEY, CDR2 SMNVEV (reference sequence). The CDR3 loop spans 11 amino acids. The CDR3: CASSHREEQFF.

The chain couples TRBV28 to TRBJ2-7; TCRdb returns TRBD1, unconfirmable since there is no DNA. CDR1 is MDHEN, CDR2 SYDVKM, per germline. The CDR3 has 16 amino acids. The CDR3 is CASSSHYRRQVYEQYF. Filled out from reference TRBV28 and TRBJ2-7, the complete variable domain reads DVKVTQSSRYLVKRTGEKVFLECVQDMDHENMFWYRQDPGLGLRLIYFSYDVKMKEKGDIPEGYSVSREKKERFSLILESASTNQTSMYLCASSSHYRRQVYEQYFGPGTRLTVT.

The gene calls are TRBV29-1 and TRBJ2-1; TCRdb proposes TRBD1, but this gene call is untestable without DNA. The CDR3 is made up of 13 amino acids. Per germline, CDR1 SQVTM and CDR2 ANQGSEA. The CDR3 reads CSVVGTGTHEQFF.

This rearrangement joins TRBV30 to TRBJ1-6. Per germline, CDR1 GTSNPN and CDR2 SVGIG (reference sequence). The CDR3 is made up of 14 amino acids. The chain's CDR3 is CAWSVRAADSPLHF.

V gene TRBV5-1 combines with J gene TRBJ2-5; the TCRdb call, TRBD2, lacks DNA for checking. This CDR3 region has 16 residues. Germline V gene lookup returns CDR1 SGHRS and CDR2 YFSETQ. The CDR3 spells CASSLVSSGRMETQYF.

The gene calls are TRBV12-3 or TRBV12-4 and TRBJ2-7; the TRBD1 assignment by TCRdb is unverifiable without DNA. This CDR3 is built from 15 residues. Here the CDR3 reads CASSPLPGPTTEQYF.

This chain links TRBV6-5 with TRBJ1-6; checking the TCRdb D call of TRBD1 is not possible without DNA. The germline gives CDR1 MNHEY, CDR2 SVGAGI. CDR3 length: 17 amino acids. This CDR3 is CASSYSISGAYNSPLHF.

The chain uses TRBV10-3 and TRBJ2-3; TCRdb designates TRBD1, a call that cannot be tested without DNA. From germline, CDR1 is ENHRY and CDR2 SYGVKD. This CDR3 is built from 15 residues. The CDR3 protein is CATQSRDIMADTQYF.

The chain has TRBV20-1 and TRBJ2-3; TCRdb picks TRBD2, but there is no DNA to check that call. The CDR3 is 18 amino acids. In germline, CDR1 is DFQATT, CDR2 SNEGSKA (reference sequence). Here the CDR3 reads CSATLALRARVGTDTQYF.

The J gene is TRBJ1-3, the V gene TRBV6-5. This CDR3 spans 16 amino acids. CDR1 and CDR2 (germline): MNHEY, SVGAGI. CDR3 region: CASSYSGSQRGNTIYF.

This rearrangement joins TRBV15 to TRBJ2-1; TCRdb designates TRBD2, a call that cannot be tested without DNA. CDR3 length: 14 residues. Germline V gives CDR1 LNHNV, CDR2 YYDKDF (reference sequence). CDR3 amino acids: CATSMRERYNEQFF.

This chain uses TRBV4-1 with TRBJ1-2; no DNA is available, so the TRBD1 call from TCRdb remains unchecked. The CDR3 loop spans 13 amino acids. The germline V gene encodes CDR1 MGHRA and CDR2 YSYEKL. The CDR3 loop reads CASSLEGGGGYTF.

The V gene is TRBV12-3 or TRBV12-4, the J gene TRBJ2-1. The CDR3 loop spans 12 amino acids. The CDR3 here is CASSFSLNEQFF.

The rearrangement joins TRBV20-1 to TRBJ2-1; the TRBD2 assignment by TCRdb is unverifiable without DNA. Looked up from germline, CDR1 is DFQATT and CDR2 is SNEGSKA (reference sequence). The CDR3 covers 13 residues. The CDR3 sequence: CSASSGRGNEQFF.

The V and J genes are TRBV10-2 and TRBJ1-5; with no DNA, the TCRdb D assignment of TRBD1 cannot be verified. The length of the CDR3 is 13 residues. The germline V gene has CDR1 WSHSY and CDR2 SAAADI. The CDR3 protein is CASRGGTNQPQHF.

The chain carries TRBV23-1 and TRBJ2-2. TRBV23-1 is flagged as an ORF with uncertain function. This CDR3 comprises 13 residues. This CDR3 reads CASSQTITGELFF.

CDR3 sequence: CASSYPGQGPGELFF. The chain recombines TRBV5-1 with TRBJ2-2; TCRdb calls TRBD1, which cannot be checked without DNA. The CDR3 runs 15 residues. Germline values: CDR1 SGHRS, CDR2 YFSETQ.

This chain uses TRBV20-1 with TRBJ1-5. The V gene's germline CDR1 is DFQATT and CDR2 SNEGSKA (reference sequence). CDR3 length: 15 residues. Here the CDR3 reads CSARDSGKSNQPQHF.

The V call is TRBV6-2 or TRBV6-3, the J call TRBJ2-1; TCRdb calls TRBD2, which cannot be checked without DNA. This CDR3 region has 16 residues. Germline V gene sequence: CDR1 MNHEY, CDR2 SVGEGT. Here the CDR3 reads CASSSPAGVGYNEQFF.

V and J are TRBV6-2 or TRBV6-3 and TRBJ2-1; no DNA is available, so the TRBD2 call from TCRdb remains unchecked. The CDR3 sequence is 16 residues long. The germline CDR1 and CDR2 sequences are MNHEY and SVGEGT. This CDR3 reads CATYGQAGLRYNEQFF.

The chain is built from TRBV12-3 or TRBV12-4 and TRBJ2-1; checking the TCRdb D call of TRBD2 is not possible without DNA. CDR3 length equals 14 residues. The CDR3 reads CASTPSGDYNEQFF.

This chain connects TRBV6-1 to TRBJ2-3; TCRdb calls TRBD2, which cannot be checked without DNA. Per germline, CDR1 MNHNS and CDR2 SASEGT. This CDR3 has 16 amino acids. CDR3 region: CASGASGRISTDTQYF.

This chain links TRBV12-1 with TRBJ1-5; TCRdb picks TRBD1, but there is no DNA to check that call. TRBV12-1 is labeled a pseudogene. The CDR3 covers 15 residues. The CDR3 protein is CAWSRGRRGNQPQHF.

This sequence joins TRBV6-5 and TRBJ1-1; lacking DNA, the TRBD1 call made by TCRdb goes unchecked. The CDR3 spans 17 residues. CDR1 MNHEY and CDR2 SVGAGI come from the germline V gene. CDR3 protein: CASSPPRGTGTVTEAFF.

The chain employs TRBV6-1 and TRBJ2-1; TCRdb gives TRBD1 as the D gene, but with no DNA this cannot be confirmed. This CDR3 has 15 residues. The V gene's germline CDR1 is MNHNS and CDR2 SASEGT. CDR3 sequence reads: CASSEDAGVGDEQFF.